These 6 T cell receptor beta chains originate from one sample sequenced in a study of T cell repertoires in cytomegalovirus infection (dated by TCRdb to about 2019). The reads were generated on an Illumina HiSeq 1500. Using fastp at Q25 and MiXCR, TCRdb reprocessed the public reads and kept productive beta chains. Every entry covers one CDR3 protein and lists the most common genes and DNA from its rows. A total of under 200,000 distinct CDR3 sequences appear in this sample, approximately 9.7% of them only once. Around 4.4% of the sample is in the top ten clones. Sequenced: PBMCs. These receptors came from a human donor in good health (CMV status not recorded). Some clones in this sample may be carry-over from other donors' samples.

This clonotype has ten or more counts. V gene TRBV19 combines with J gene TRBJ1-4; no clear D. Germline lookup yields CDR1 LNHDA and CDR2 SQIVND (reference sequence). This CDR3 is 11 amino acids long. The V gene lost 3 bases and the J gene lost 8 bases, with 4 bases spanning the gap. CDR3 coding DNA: TGTGCCAGTAGTATCGGGGAAAAACTGTTTTTT. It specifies CASSIGEKLFF.

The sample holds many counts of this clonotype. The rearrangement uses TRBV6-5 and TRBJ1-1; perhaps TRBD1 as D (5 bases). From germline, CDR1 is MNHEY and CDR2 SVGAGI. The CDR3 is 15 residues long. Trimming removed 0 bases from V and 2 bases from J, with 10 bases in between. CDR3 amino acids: CASSYSGQGNTEAFF. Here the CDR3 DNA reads TGTGCCAGCAGTTACTCGGGGCAGGGCAACACTGAAGCTTTCTTT.

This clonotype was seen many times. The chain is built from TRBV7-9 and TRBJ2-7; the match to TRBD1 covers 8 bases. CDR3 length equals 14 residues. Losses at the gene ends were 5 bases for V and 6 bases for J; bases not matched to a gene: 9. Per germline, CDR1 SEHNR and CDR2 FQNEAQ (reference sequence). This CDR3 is CASSPPKTGAEQYF. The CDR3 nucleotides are TGTGCCAGCAGCCCCCCTAAGACAGGGGCCGAGCAGTACTTC.

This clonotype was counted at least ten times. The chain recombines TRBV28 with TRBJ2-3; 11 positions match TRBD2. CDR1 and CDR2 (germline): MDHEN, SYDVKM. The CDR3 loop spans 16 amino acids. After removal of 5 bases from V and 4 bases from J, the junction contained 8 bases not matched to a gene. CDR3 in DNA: TGTGCCAGCAGTCACATACTAGCGGGAGACTCAGATACGCAGTATTTT. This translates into CASSHILAGDSDTQYF.

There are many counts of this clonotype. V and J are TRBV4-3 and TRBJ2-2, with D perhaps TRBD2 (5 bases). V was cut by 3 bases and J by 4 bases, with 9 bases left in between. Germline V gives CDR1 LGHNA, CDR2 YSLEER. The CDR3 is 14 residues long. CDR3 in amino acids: CASSHNRGTGELFF. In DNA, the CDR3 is TGCGCCAGCAGCCATAATCGGGGCACCGGGGAGCTGTTTTTT.

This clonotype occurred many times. CDR3 DNA: TGTGCCAGCAGCGCCGAGACAGAGCTAACGGACCCCCCCTACGAGCAGTACTTC. Translating it yields CASSAETELTDPPYEQYF. V usage is TRBV5-5 and J usage is TRBJ2-7, with TRBD1 as a possible D gene (5 bases). CDR1 and CDR2 (germline): SGHKS, YYEKEE (reference sequence). The ends were cut back, 4 bases at V and 2 bases at J, with 25 bases in the middle. The CDR3 has 18 amino acids.